This TCR beta chain originates from a study of a mutant IDH1 vaccine in newly diagnosed glioma. Across the study: Vaccinations were initiated 4-6 weeks following radiotherapy alone, or were given together with temozolomide cycles. A 62.5% male, approximately 38% female split and a mean age of about 43 years characterized treated patients. Study observations and caveats: Vaccination induced immune responses in about 93% of patients.

Noted time point: week 5, during vaccination. A single vaccine dose contained 300 ug of mutant IDH1 20-mer peptide, and topical imiquimod was used with it. This CDR3 region has 13 residues. The V end was cut by 0 bases, the J end by 5 bases, with 7 bases between. CDR1 and CDR2 (germline): LGHNA, YSLEER. A remark on this clone: As yet, its antigen is unknown.

Libraries were prepared by immunoSEQ multiplex PCR; TCRdb keeps only in-frame clonotypes and omits some of them. Of roughly 28,000 clones listed, roughly nine tenths were seen once; the top ten hold more than 15%. The J gene is TRBJ1-1, the V gene TRBV4-3, with D possibly being TRBD1 (5 bases). The clonotype comes from a man aged 18 to 29 with glioma. The sequencing here drew on PBMCs, taken from a glioma patient whose treatment included an IDH1 peptide vaccine. The CDR3 loop is CASSQERGTEAFF. CDR3 bases: TGCGCCAGCAGCCAAGAAAGGGGTACTGAAGCTTTCTTT.